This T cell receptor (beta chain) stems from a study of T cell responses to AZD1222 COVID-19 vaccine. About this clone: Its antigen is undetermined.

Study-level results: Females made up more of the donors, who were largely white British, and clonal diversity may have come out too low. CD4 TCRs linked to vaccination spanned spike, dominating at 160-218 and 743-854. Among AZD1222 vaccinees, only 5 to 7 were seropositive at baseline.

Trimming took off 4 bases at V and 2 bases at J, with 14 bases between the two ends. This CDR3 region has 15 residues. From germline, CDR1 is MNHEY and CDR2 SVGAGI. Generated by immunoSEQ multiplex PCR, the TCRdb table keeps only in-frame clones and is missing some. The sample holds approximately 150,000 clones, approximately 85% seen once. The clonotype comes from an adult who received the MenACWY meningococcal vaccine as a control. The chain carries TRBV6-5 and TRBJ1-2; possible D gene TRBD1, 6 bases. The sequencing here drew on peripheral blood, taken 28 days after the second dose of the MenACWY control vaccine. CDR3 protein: CASSFGQSLNYGYTF. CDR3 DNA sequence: TGTGCCAGCAGTTTCGGACAGAGCCTCAACTATGGCTACACCTTC.